What follows describes a single TCR beta chain. V was clipped by 6 bases and J by 5 bases; unmatched bases: 15. The germline gives CDR1 SEHNR, CDR2 FQNEAQ (reference sequence). This CDR3 has 16 amino acids. This record belongs to a study of blood T cell repertoires in COVID-19. Study as a whole: Sources were T cells, B-cell-depleted T cells, or PBMCs; the material itself was cDNA or gDNA.

Some clones are missing from TCRdb's copy, which holds only in-frame ones; the method was immunoSEQ multiplex PCR. The table lists 130,000 to 150,000 clones, 75% to 85% of them singletons. The rearrangement uses TRBV7-9 and TRBJ1-2; 7 bases fit TRBD1. This receptor was taken from a man aged 55-75 years with active or convalescent COVID-19. The sequenced sample consisted of peripheral blood. CDR3 sequence reads: CASRKGQGGSLYGYTF. As DNA, the CDR3 is TGTGCCAGCAGGAAGGGGCAGGGGGGAAGCCTATATGGCTACACCTTC.